A selection of T cell receptor beta chains follows, all from one sample in a study of monozygotic twins with inflammatory bowel disease. TCRdb reanalyzed the 5' RACE reads and collapses them to one entry per CDR3 protein, without DNA. This table holds 150,000 to 200,000 distinct CDR3 sequences. The sequencing input was blood. These receptors all stem from a human donor with ulcerative colitis or Crohn's disease, or a healthy co-twin of an affected twin (not recorded which). The CDR3 runs from the conserved cysteine through the conserved F or W.

CDR3 length	J gene	V gene	CDR3 protein
19	TRBJ2-1	TRBV18	CASSPPALGERRSYNEQFF
12	TRBJ2-1	TRBV6-2/TRBV6-3	CASSPTPNEQFF
17	TRBJ1-2	TRBV7-9	CASSSSGQGARGYGYTF
15	TRBJ2-7	TRBV18	CASSQNRDRGYEQYF
16	TRBJ1-2	TRBV6-5	CASSSRGPMGIYGYTF
15	TRBJ1-3	TRBV14	CASSPKDWIGNTIYF
17	TRBJ1-5	TRBV7-2	CASSLVGTGGAGEPQHF
16	TRBJ2-1	TRBV3-1	CASSPRGLAGMDEQFF
13	TRBJ2-7	TRBV20-1	CSARGGSPYEQYF
12	TRBJ2-1	TRBV5-4	CASSLFSRGWFF
13	TRBJ2-1	TRBV3-1	CANSQRGKDEQFF
15	TRBJ1-5	TRBV27	CASRNGVNSNQPQHF
12	TRBJ1-2	TRBV15	CATSGRGYGYTF
12	TRBJ2-1	TRBV9	CASSQDRNEQFF
15	TRBJ2-1	TRBV28	CASTLRAIPYNEQFF
13	TRBJ1-5	TRBV20-1	CSASRGNNQPQHF
13	TRBJ2-7	TRBV27	CASSSNRGHEQYF
18	TRBJ2-5	TRBV20-1	CSARDPSSGTPSRETQYF
13	TRBJ1-2	TRBV5-1	CASSHGGHYGYTF
14	TRBJ2-2	TRBV12-3/TRBV12-4	CASSLTSAAGELFF
16	TRBJ2-7	TRBV5-1	CASSLAGQGVPYEQYF
13	TRBJ2-7	TRBV4-3	CASSQESQGEQYF
14	TRBJ2-1	TRBV5-1	CASSPRQGHNEQFF
16	TRBJ2-3	TRBV5-1	CASSSSSGGASDTQYF
15	TRBJ2-1	TRBV6-2/TRBV6-3	CASSPRGRERSEQFF
13	TRBJ2-7	TRBV10-3	CAIRDRTSYEQYF
11	TRBJ2-1	TRBV4-3	CASSQGGGKFF
14	TRBJ1-5	TRBV3-1	CASSQTGSNQPQHF